Each of the 10 T cell receptor beta chains below was sequenced from the same sample in a study of CD8 T cells in ankylosing spondylitis. TCRdb reprocessed the 5' RACE reads with MiXCR, giving one entry per CDR3 protein. The sample has approximately 550,000 distinct CDR3 sequences; more than 9.5% are singletons. Notes on the study in general: Within ankylosing spondylitis blood, a TCR beta motif made up of several highly homologous variants appeared to be characteristic.

For these receptors, no antigen is known. The sample consisted of blood, either unsorted or a sorted T cell fraction (not recorded which). These receptors were taken from a male donor with ankylosing spondylitis.

This chain joins TRBV7-2 and TRBJ1-2; TRBD1 might be the D (6 bases). This CDR3 comprises 14 residues. V dropped 1 base and J dropped 8 bases, with 14 bases sitting between them. CDR1 is SGHTA, CDR2 FQGNSA, per germline. CDR3 residues: CASSLEGGGFGYTF. CDR3 nucleotides: TGTGCCAGCAGCTTAGAAGGGGGGGGATTCGGCTACACCTTC.

Regarding this clonotype: At one end the junction does not follow the germline gene, possibly because of a read error. The chain recombines TRBV2 with TRBJ2-1, with 8 bases fitting TRBD2. CDR3 size: 13 residues. Germline V gene lookup returns CDR1 SNHLY and CDR2 FYNNEI. CDR3 in DNA: TGTGCCAGCAGTGGTTCCGGGAGGGAGGTTGTTGTCTTC. Translating it yields CASSGSGREVVVF.

The chain is built from TRBV7-9 and TRBJ2-3; 8 bases fit TRBD2. Germline CDR1 reads SEHNR; CDR2 reads FQNEAQ (reference sequence). This CDR3 region has 16 residues. J was trimmed by 4 bases and V by 5 bases; bases with no gene match: 11. CDR3 loop: CASSPTGTSGADTQYF. CDR3 nucleotides: TGTGCCAGCAGCCCAACCGGGACTAGTGGCGCAGATACGCAGTATTTT.

This chain joins TRBV7-2 and TRBJ2-1, with D unresolved. Germline assignment: CDR1 SGHTA and CDR2 FQGNSA. Trimming stripped 3 bases from V and 7 bases from J, with 7 bases between. The CDR3 is 12 amino acids. The CDR3 sequence is CASSFEGNEQFF. The CDR3 bases are TGTGCCAGCAGCTTCGAAGGGAATGAGCAGTTCTTC.

This clonotype was recorded a few times. CDR3 region: CASSRGLAGDYNEQFF. CDR3 DNA: TGTGCCAGCAGCCGCGGTCTAGCGGGAGACTACAATGAGCAGTTCTTC. The chain couples TRBV3-1 to TRBJ2-1, with 10 bases aligning to TRBD2. Germline V gene sequence: CDR1 LGHDT, CDR2 YNNKEL (reference sequence). The junction had 6 bases not matched to a gene; V was cut back by 4 bases and J by 3 bases. The CDR3 runs 16 residues.

Only a few counts were recorded for this clonotype. The chain joins TRBV29-1 to TRBJ2-5, with D unresolved. The V and J ends lost 3 bases and 1 base respectively, with 9 bases between them. CDR3 length: 13 amino acids. Germline-derived CDR1 and CDR2 are SQVTM and ANQGSEA. CDR3 DNA: TGCAGCGTTGACACTCGGATCCAAGAGACCCAGTACTTC. It translates to CSVDTRIQETQYF.

The sample holds a few counts of this clonotype. The chain has TRBV10-3 and TRBJ1-1, with D possibly TRBD1 on 5 matching bases. CDR1 is ENHRY and CDR2 is SYGVKD in the germline V gene. The CDR3 length is 15 residues. The V end lost 6 bases, the J end lost 1 base, and 15 bases lay between the germline ends. The CDR3 DNA reads as TGTGCCATCAGCCCGGCTGGGGGGGGGAACACTGAAGCTTTCTTT. Amino acid sequence: CAISPAGGGNTEAFF.

This chain links TRBV3-1 with TRBJ2-7; 11 nucleotides align to TRBD1. CDR1 LGHDT and CDR2 YNNKEL come from the germline V gene (reference sequence). V shed 3 bases, J shed 2 bases, and the junction held 6 bases outside the gene matches. The CDR3 loop spans 16 amino acids. The CDR3 sequence is CASSQGTGGVPYEQYF. The CDR3 DNA follows: TGTGCCAGCAGCCAGGGGACAGGGGGTGTCCCCTACGAGCAGTACTTC.

There are a few counts of this clonotype. The V and J genes are TRBV27 and TRBJ2-3; possibly TRBD2 for D (5 bases). Germline V gives CDR1 MNHEY, CDR2 SMNVEV (reference sequence). There are 15 residues in the CDR3. V lost 4 bases to trimming and J lost 2 bases, with 13 bases between them. As DNA, the CDR3 is TGTGCCAGCAGTTCCAGGAGGCGGTACACAGATACGCAGTATTTT. Protein product: CASSSRRRYTDTQYF.

This clonotype was counted between two and nine times. CDR3 coding DNA: TGCGCCAGCAGCCAATTGTTCGGGACACTCAATCAGCCCCAGCATTTT. Protein: CASSQLFGTLNQPQHF. The rearrangement links TRBV4-1 to TRBJ1-5; D perhaps matches TRBD1 (6 bases). The CDR3 is 16 amino acids. CDR1 is MGHRA, CDR2 YSYEKL, per germline. V dropped 2 bases and J dropped 3 bases, with 14 bases sitting between them.